The subject of this entry is one TCR beta chain. The V and J ends lost 5 bases and 6 bases respectively, with 14 bases between them. Germline V gene sequence: CDR1 LNHDA, CDR2 SQIVND (reference sequence). CDR3 length equals 15 residues. These data belong to a study of shared clonotypes between healthy human individuals. It was at deep level that the assay was run. Here immunoSEQ multiplex PCR was the method, and the copy in TCRdb shows in-frame clones only, minus some. The sample holds about 1 million clones, about 70% seen once. The sequencing sample was made of memory CD4+ T cells sorted from blood. As to subset: CD45RA-negative fraction. This clonotype was obtained from a young man in good health. This rearrangement joins TRBV19 to TRBJ1-6, with TRBD1 as a possible D gene (5 bases). The CDR3 bases are TGTGCCAGTAGTCCCCAGGGATCGCTTAATTCACCCCTCCACTTT. It translates to CASSPQGSLNSPLHF.